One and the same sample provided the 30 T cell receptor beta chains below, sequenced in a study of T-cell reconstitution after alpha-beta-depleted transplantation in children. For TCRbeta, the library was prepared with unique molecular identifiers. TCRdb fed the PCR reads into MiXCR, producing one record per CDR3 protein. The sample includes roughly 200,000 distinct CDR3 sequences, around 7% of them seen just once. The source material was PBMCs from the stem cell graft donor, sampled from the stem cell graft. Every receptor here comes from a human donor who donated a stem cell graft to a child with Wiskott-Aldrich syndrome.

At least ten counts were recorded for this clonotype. CDR3 residues: CAWSAGNGNTIYF. CDR3 sequence (DNA): TGTGCCTGGAGTGCGGGGAACGGAAACACCATATATTTT. The gene calls are TRBV30 and TRBJ1-3; D remains ambiguous. The CDR3 is made up of 13 amino acids. Germline V gene sequence: CDR1 GTSNPN, CDR2 SVGIG (reference sequence). V lost 1 base and J lost 4, with 8 bases in between.

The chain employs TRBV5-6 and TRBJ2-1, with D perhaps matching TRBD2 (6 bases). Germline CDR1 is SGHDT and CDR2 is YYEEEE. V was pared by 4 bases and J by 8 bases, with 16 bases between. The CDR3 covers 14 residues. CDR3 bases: TGTGCCAGCAGCACCGGGAGCTCCTGCTATGAGCAGTTCTTC. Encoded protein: CASSTGSSCYEQFF.

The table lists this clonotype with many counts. Here the CDR3 reads CASRGQGWTEAFF. In nucleotides, the CDR3 is TGTGCCAGCAGGGGACAGGGGTGGACTGAAGCTTTCTTT. This chain links TRBV14 with TRBJ1-1, with TRBD1 matching 10 bases. CDR1 and CDR2 (germline): SGHDN, FVKESK. V lost 6 bases to trimming and J lost 5 bases; unmatched junction nucleotides: 3. This CDR3 spans 13 amino acids. The whole variable domain, filled in from reference TRBV14 and TRBJ1-1, reads EAGVTQFPSHSVIEKGQTVTLRCDPISGHDNLYWYRRVMGKEIKFLLHFVKESKQDESGMPNNRFLAERTGGTYSTLKVQPAELEDSGVYFCASRGQGWTEAFFGQGTRLTVV.

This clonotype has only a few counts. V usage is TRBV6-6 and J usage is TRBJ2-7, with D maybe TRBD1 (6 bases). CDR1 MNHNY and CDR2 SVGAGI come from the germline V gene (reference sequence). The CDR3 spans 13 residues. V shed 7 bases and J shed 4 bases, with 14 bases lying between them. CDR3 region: CASTGDKQYEQYF. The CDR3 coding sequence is TGTGCCAGCACAGGGGACAAACAATACGAGCAGTACTTC.

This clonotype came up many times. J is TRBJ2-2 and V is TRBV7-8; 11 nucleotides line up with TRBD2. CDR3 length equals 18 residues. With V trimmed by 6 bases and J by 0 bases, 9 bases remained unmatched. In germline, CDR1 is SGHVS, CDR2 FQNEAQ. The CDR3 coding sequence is TGTGCCAGCAGTTTACGACTAGCGGGAAGGGCGAACACCGGGGAGCTGTTTTTT. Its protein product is CASSLRLAGRANTGELFF.

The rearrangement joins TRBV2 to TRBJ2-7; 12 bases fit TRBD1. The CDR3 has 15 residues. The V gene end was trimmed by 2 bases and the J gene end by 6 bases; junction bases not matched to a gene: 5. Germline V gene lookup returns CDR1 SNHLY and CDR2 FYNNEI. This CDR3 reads CASSERGQGASEQYF. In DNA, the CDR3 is TGTGCCAGCAGTGAAAGGGGACAGGGGGCTTCCGAGCAGTACTTC.

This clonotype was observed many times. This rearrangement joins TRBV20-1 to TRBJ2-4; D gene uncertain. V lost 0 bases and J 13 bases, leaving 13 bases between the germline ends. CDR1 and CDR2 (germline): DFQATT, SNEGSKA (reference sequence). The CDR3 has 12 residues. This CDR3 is CSARDGVRGQYF. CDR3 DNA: TGCAGTGCTAGAGATGGAGTCCGAGGCCAGTACTTC.

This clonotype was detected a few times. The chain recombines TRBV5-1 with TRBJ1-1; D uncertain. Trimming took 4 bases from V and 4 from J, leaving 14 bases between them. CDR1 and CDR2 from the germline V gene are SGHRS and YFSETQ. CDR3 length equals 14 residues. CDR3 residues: CASSINPGGTEAFF. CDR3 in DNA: TGCGCCAGCAGCATTAACCCAGGAGGCACTGAAGCTTTCTTT.

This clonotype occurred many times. The CDR3 protein is CASSPWASGAFLSYNEQFF. In DNA form, the CDR3 reads TGTGCCAGCAGCCCTTGGGCGTCAGGGGCCTTCCTATCCTACAATGAGCAGTTCTTC. The rearrangement links TRBV4-2 to TRBJ2-1, with D possibly TRBD1 on 6 matching bases. Deletions cut 4 bases from V and 1 base from J, with 23 bases between. The CDR3 covers 19 residues. Germline-derived CDR1 and CDR2 are LGHNA and YNFKEQ.

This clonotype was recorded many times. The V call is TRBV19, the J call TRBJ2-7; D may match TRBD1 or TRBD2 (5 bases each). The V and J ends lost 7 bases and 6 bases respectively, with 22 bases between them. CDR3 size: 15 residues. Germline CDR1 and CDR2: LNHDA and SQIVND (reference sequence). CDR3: CASKNPRIPGLEQYF. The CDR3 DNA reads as TGTGCCAGTAAAAATCCGAGGATTCCGGGGCTCGAGCAGTACTTC.

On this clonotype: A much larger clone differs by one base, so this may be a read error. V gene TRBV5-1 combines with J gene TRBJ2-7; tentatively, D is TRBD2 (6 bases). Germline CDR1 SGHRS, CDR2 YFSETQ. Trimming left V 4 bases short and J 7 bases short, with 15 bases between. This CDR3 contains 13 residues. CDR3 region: CASSPSAQEEQYF. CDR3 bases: TGCGCCAGCAGCCCTAGCGCACAAGAAGAGCAGTACTTC. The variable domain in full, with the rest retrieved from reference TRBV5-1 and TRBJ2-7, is KAGVTQTPRYLIKTRGQQVTLSCSPISGHRSVSWYQQTPGQGLQFLFEYFSETQRNKGNFPGRFSGRQFSNSRSEMNVSTLELGDSALYLCASSPSAQEEQYFGPGTRLTVT.

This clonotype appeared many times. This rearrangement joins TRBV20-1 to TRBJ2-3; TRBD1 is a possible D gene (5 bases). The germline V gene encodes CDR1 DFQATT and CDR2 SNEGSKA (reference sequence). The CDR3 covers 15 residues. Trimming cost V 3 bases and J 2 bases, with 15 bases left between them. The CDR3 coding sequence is TGCAGTGCTAGGTGGGGCAGGAGCTTCACAGATACGCAGTATTTT. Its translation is CSARWGRSFTDTQYF.

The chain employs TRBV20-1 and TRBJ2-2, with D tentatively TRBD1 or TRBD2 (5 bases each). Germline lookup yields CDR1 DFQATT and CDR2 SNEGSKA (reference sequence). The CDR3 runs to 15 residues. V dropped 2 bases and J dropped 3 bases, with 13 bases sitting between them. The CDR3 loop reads CSARLPGADTGELFF. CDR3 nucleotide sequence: TGCAGTGCTAGACTCCCCGGGGCGGACACCGGGGAGCTGTTTTTT.

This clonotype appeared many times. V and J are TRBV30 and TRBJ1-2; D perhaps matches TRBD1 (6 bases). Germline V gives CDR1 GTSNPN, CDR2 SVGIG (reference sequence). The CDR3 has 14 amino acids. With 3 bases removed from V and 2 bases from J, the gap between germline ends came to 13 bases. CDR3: CAWSRGNGNYGYTF. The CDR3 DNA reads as TGTGCCTGGAGCAGGGGTAACGGAAACTATGGCTACACCTTC.

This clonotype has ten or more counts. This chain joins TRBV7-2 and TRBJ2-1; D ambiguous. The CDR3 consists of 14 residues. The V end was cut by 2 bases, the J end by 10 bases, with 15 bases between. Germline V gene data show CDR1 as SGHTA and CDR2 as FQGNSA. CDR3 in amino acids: CASSLSYIVEEQFF. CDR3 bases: TGTGCCAGCAGCTTAAGTTATATCGTAGAGGAGCAGTTCTTC.

This CDR3 is CASSQGPTGQSYEQYF. CDR3 bases: TGCGCCAGCAGCCAAGGGCCGACGGGACAGTCCTACGAGCAGTACTTC. V is TRBV4-1 and J is TRBJ2-7, with 7 bases aligning to TRBD1. V dropped 1 base and J dropped 1; count of bases not matched to a gene: 7. The CDR3 totals 16 residues. Germline assignment: CDR1 MGHRA and CDR2 YSYEKL.

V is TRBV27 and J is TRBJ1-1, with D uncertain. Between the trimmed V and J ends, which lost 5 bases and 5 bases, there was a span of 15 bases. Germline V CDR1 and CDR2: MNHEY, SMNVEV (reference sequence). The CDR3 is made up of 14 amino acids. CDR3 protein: CASSLRLGATEAFF. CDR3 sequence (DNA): TGTGCCAGCAGTCTCCGATTGGGAGCGACTGAAGCTTTCTTT.

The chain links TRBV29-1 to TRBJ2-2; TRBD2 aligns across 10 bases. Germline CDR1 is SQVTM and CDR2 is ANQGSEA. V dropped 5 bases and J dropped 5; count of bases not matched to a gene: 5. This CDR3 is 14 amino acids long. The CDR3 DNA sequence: TGCAGCGTTCCCAGCGGGAGGGGAACCGGGGAGCTGTTTTTT. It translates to CSVPSGRGTGELFF.

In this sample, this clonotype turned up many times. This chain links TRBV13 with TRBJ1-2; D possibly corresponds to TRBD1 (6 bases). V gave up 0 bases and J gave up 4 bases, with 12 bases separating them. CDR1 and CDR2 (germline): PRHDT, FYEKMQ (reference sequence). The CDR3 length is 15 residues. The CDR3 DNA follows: TGTGCCAGCAGCTTAGGACAGGGTAAATCCTATGGCTACACCTTC. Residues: CASSLGQGKSYGYTF.

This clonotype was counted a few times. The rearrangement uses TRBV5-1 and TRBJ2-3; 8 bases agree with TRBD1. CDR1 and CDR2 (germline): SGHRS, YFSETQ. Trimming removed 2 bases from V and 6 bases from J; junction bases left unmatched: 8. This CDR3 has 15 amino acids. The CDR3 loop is CASSFGQGVRDTQYF. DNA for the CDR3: TGCGCCAGCAGCTTTGGACAGGGAGTTCGGGATACGCAGTATTTT. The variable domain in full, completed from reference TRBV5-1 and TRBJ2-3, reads KAGVTQTPRYLIKTRGQQVTLSCSPISGHRSVSWYQQTPGQGLQFLFEYFSETQRNKGNFPGRFSGRQFSNSRSEMNVSTLELGDSALYLCASSFGQGVRDTQYFGPGTRLTVL.

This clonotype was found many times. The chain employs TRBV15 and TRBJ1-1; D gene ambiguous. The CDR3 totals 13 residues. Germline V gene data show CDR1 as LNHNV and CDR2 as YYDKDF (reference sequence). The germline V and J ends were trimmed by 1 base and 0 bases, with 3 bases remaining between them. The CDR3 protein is CATSRAVNTEAFF. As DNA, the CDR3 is TGTGCCACCAGCAGAGCGGTGAACACTGAAGCTTTCTTT. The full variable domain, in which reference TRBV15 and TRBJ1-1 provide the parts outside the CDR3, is DAMVIQNPRYQVTQFGKPVTLSCSQTLNHNVMYWYQQKSSQAPKLLFHYYDKDFNNEADTPDNFQSRRPNTSFCFLDIRSPGLGDTAMYLCATSRAVNTEAFFGQGTRLTVV.

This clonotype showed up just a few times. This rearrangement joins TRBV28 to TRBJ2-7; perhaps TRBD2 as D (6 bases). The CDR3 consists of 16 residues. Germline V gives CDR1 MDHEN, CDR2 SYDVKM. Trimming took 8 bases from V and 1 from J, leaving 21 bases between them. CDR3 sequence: CASCRATPAGSYEQYF. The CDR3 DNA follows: TGTGCCAGCTGTCGGGCTACCCCCGCGGGGTCCTACGAGCAGTACTTC.

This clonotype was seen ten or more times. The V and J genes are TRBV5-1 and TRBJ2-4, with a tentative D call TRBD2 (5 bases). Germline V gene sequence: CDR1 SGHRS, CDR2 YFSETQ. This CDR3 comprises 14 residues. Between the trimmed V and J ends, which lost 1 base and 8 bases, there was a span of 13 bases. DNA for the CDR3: TGCGCCAGCAGCTTGCTGCAGGCCGGGGACATTCAGTACTTC. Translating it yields CASSLLQAGDIQYF.

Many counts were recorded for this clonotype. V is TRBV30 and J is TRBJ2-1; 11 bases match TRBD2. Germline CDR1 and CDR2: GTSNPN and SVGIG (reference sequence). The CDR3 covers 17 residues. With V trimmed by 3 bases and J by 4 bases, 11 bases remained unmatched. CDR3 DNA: TGTGCCTGGAGAGCTAGCGGGGGGCTCATCTTTTACAATGAGCAGTTCTTC. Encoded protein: CAWRASGGLIFYNEQFF.

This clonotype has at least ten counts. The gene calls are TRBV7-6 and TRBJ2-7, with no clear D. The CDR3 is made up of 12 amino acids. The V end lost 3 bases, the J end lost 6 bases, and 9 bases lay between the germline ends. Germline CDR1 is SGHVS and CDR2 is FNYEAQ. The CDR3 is CASSLEFSEQYF. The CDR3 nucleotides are TGTGCCAGCAGCTTGGAGTTTTCCGAGCAGTACTTC.

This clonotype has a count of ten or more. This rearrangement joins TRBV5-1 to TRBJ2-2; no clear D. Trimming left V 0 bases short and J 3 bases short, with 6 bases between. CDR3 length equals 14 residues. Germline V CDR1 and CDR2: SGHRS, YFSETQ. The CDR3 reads CASSLVMDTGELFF. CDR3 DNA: TGCGCCAGCAGCTTGGTTATGGACACCGGGGAGCTGTTTTTT.

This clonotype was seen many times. This chain's CDR3 is CASSQLNTNTGELFF. CDR3 coding DNA: TGTGCCAGCTCACAACTAAACACGAACACCGGGGAGCTGTTTTTT. V gene TRBV18 combines with J gene TRBJ2-2; D is unclear. From germline, CDR1 is KGHSH and CDR2 LQKENI. With 4 bases removed from V and 0 bases from J, the gap between germline ends came to 9 bases. The CDR3 is 15 amino acids.

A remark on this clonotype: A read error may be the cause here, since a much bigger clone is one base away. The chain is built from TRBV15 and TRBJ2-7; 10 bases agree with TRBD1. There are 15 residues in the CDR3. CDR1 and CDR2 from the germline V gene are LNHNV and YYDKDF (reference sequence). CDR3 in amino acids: CAASRGDRGFYEQYF. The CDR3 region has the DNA TGTGCCGCCAGCAGAGGGGACAGGGGTTTCTACGAGCAGTACTTC.

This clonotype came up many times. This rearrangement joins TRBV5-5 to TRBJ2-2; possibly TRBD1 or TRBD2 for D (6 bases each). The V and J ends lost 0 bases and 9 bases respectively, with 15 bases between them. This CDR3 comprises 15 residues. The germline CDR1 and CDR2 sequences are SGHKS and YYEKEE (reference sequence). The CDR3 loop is CASSLEGGRARELFF. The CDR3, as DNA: TGTGCCAGCAGCTTGGAGGGGGGCCGGGCCCGGGAGCTGTTTTTT.

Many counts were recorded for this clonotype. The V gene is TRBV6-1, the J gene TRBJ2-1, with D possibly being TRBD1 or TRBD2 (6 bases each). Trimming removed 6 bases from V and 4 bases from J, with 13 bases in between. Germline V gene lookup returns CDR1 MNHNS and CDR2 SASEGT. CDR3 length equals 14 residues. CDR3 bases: TGTGCCAGCAGGCGGGACACGGTATACAATGAGCAGTTCTTC. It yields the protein CASRRDTVYNEQFF.